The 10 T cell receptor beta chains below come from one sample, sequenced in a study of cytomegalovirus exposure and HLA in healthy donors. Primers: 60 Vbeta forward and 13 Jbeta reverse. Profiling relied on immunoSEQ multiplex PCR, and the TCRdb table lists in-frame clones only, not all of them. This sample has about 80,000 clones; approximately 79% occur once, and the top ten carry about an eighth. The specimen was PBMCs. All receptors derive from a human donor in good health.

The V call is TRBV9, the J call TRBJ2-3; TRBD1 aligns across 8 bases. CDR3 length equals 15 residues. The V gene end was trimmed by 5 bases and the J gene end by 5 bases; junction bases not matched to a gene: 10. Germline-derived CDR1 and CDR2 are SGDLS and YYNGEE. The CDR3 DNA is TGTGCCAGCAGTTCCGGACAGGGATTTATAGATACGCAGTATTTT. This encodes CASSSGQGFIDTQYF.

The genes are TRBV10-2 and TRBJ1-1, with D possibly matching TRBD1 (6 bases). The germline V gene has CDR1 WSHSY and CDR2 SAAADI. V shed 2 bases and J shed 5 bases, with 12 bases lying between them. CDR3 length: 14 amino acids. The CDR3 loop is CASSETGTGTEAFF. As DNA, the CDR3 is TGCGCCAGCAGTGAGACAGGAACAGGGACTGAAGCTTTCTTT.

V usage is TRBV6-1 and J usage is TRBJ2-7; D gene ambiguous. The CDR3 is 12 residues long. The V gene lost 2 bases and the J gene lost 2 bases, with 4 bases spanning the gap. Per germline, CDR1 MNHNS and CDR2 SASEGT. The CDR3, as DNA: TGTGCCAGCAGTGAACACACCTACGAGCAGTACTTC. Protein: CASSEHTYEQYF.

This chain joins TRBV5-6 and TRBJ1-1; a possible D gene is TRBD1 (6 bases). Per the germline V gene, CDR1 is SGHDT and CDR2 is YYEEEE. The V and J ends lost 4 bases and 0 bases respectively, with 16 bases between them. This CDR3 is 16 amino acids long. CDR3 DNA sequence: TGTGCCAGCAGCCGTTGGGGGCTCGACGTGAACACTGAAGCTTTCTTT. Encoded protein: CASSRWGLDVNTEAFF.

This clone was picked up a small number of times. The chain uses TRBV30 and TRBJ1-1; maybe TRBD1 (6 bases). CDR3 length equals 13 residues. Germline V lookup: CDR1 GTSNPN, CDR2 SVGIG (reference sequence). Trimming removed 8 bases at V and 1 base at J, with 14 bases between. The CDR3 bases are TGTGCCCGGGGGGGGCAGAAGAACACTGAAGCTTTCTTT. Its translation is CARGGQKNTEAFF.

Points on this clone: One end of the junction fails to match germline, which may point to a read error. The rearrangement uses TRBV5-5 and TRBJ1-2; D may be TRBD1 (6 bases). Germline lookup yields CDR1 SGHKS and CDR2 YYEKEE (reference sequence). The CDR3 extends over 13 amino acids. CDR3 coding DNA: TGTGCCAGCAGCTTACAGGGTGTCTATGGCTACCCCTTC. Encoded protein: CASSLQGVYGYPF.

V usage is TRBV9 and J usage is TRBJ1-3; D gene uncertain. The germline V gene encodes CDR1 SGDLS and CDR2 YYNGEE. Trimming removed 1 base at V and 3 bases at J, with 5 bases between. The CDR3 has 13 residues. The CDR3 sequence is CASSVRVGNTIYF. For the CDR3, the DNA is TGTGCCAGCAGCGTACGGGTTGGAAACACCATATATTTT.

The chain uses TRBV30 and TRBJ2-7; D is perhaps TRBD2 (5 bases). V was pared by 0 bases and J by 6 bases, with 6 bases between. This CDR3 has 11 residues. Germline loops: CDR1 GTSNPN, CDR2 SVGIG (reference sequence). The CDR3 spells CAWSVEGEQYF. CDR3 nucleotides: TGTGCCTGGAGTGTTGAGGGCGAGCAGTACTTC.

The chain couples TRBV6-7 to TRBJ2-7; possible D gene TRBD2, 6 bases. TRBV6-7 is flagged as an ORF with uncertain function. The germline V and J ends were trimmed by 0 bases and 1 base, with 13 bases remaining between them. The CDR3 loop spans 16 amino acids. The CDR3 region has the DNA TGTGCCAGCAGTTACTCGGGGCGGGGATCGTCCTACGAGCAGTACTTC. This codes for CASSYSGRGSSYEQYF.

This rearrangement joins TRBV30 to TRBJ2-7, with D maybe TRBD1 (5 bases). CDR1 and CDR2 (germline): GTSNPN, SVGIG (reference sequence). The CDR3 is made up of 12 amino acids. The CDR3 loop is CALHQGKNEQYF. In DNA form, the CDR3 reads TGTGCATTGCACCAGGGTAAAAACGAGCAGTACTTC.